The 4 T cell receptor beta chains in this list originate from one sample, sequenced in a study of blood T cell repertoires in COVID-19. Libraries were prepared by immunoSEQ multiplex PCR; TCRdb keeps only in-frame clonotypes and omits some of them. The sample has roughly 91,000 clones; roughly 84% are singletons. The source material was peripheral blood. The receptors stem from a man in his 70s with acute or convalescent COVID-19.

The CDR3 reads CASSSWTSGSETQYF. In DNA form, the CDR3 reads TGTGCCAGCAGTTCGTGGACTAGCGGCTCAGAGACCCAGTACTTC. The V call is TRBV6-2 or TRBV6-3, the J call TRBJ2-5; 10 bases align to TRBD2. The V segment lost 4 bases and the J segment 4 bases; nucleotides outside the gene matches: 6. CDR1 is MNHEY and CDR2 is SVGEGT in the germline V gene. The CDR3 totals 15 residues.

V is TRBV7-2 and J is TRBJ2-5; TRBD1 matches 8 bases. CDR3 size: 13 residues. J was trimmed by 5 bases and V by 5 bases; bases with no gene match: 4. CDR1 is SGHTA, CDR2 FQGNSA, per germline. CDR3 DNA: TGTGCCAGCAGCCCCGGGACAGGCGAGACCCAGTACTTC. This sequence encodes CASSPGTGETQYF. Full variable domain (missing parts from reference TRBV7-2 and TRBJ2-5): GAGVSQSPSNKVTEKGKDVELRCDPISGHTALYWYRQSLGQGLEFLIYFQGNSAPDKSGLPSDRFSAERTGGSVSTLTIQRTQQEDSAVYLCASSPGTGETQYFGPGTRLLVL.

The V call is TRBV2, the J call TRBJ2-4; 8 bases line up with TRBD1. CDR3 length equals 16 residues. With V trimmed by 8 bases and J by 0 bases, 9 bases remained unmatched. In germline, CDR1 is SNHLY, CDR2 FYNNEI. CDR3 amino acids: CASLAGTGLAKNIQYF. For the CDR3, the DNA is TGTGCCAGCTTAGCTGGGACAGGACTAGCCAAAAACATTCAGTACTTC.

The chain carries TRBV6-5 and TRBJ2-3; TRBD1 matches at 8 bases. Trimming cost V 6 bases and J 0 bases; bases outside gene matches: 5. Looked up from germline, CDR1 is MNHEY and CDR2 is SVGAGI. The CDR3 is made up of 15 amino acids. CDR3 DNA sequence: TGTGCCAGCAGATTAGACAGGGGAAGCACAGATACGCAGTATTTT. Amino acids: CASRLDRGSTDTQYF.